This TCR beta chain was retrieved from a study of blood T cell repertoires in COVID-19. Original handling: Reference gene primer amplification yielded estimated nucleated cell counts. Only in-frame clones appear in the TCRdb table, and some are missing; sequencing was by immunoSEQ multiplex PCR. For V, J and clone size, that table is used; D and trimming come from the DNA. Found here are about 240,000 clones, roughly 80% of them singletons; the top ten hold around 9.9%. Material: peripheral blood. The TCR originated in an elderly woman with acute or convalescent COVID-19.

In nucleotides, the CDR3 is TGTGCCAGTAGTGCGGGAAGGGAGGAGACCCAGTACTTC. It specifies CASSAGREETQYF. The chain couples TRBV19 to TRBJ2-5; tentatively, D is TRBD2 (6 bases). V was shortened by 5 bases and J by 5 bases, with 12 bases between the two germline ends. The germline V gene encodes CDR1 LNHDA and CDR2 SQIVND (reference sequence). The CDR3 covers 13 residues.